The 10 T cell receptor beta chains listed next were all sequenced from one sample in a study of cytomegalovirus exposure and HLA in healthy donors. A multiplex PCR was run with 60 Vbeta primers and 13 Jbeta primers. The repertoire was sequenced with immunoSEQ multiplex PCR; TCRdb's copy has only in-frame clones and lacks some. This table has around 140,000 clones, around 75% appearing once. The sequencing sample was made of PBMCs. These TCRs come from a young woman in good health and CMV-seronegative.

This clone was seen a handful of times. J is TRBJ2-5 and V is TRBV5-5, with D maybe TRBD1 (6 bases). The CDR3 contains 16 residues. The V end lost 4 bases, the J end lost 0 bases, and 16 bases lay between the germline ends. Germline V gene lookup returns CDR1 SGHKS and CDR2 YYEKEE (reference sequence). CDR3 coding DNA: TGTGCCAGCAGCCGGAATGGACAGCTCTACCAAGAGACCCAGTACTTC. The encoded protein is CASSRNGQLYQETQYF.

Only one count was recorded for this clone. The V gene is TRBV15, the J gene TRBJ2-1; D may be TRBD1 (5 bases). This CDR3 comprises 14 residues. V lost 2 bases and J 4 bases, leaving 9 bases between the germline ends. The germline gives CDR1 LNHNV, CDR2 YYDKDF (reference sequence). CDR3 sequence (DNA): TGTGCCACCAGCAGAAAGGGGCTTTACAATGAGCAGTTCTTC. Translation gives CATSRKGLYNEQFF.

The rearrangement joins TRBV4-3 to TRBJ2-5; TRBD2 aligns across 9 bases. Germline V gene data show CDR1 as LGHNA and CDR2 as YSLEER. The V gene end was trimmed by 4 bases and the J gene end by 5 bases; junction bases not matched to a gene: 20. CDR3 length equals 19 residues. CDR3 sequence: CASSPGGLAGRSGRETQYF. The CDR3 nucleotides read TGCGCCAGCAGCCCTGGTGGTCTAGCGGGAAGGTCGGGGAGGGAGACCCAGTACTTC.

V usage is TRBV2 and J usage is TRBJ1-4; no definite D call. V was cut by 7 bases and J by 1 base, with 10 bases left in between. Germline lookup yields CDR1 SNHLY and CDR2 FYNNEI. This CDR3 is built from 14 residues. The DNA of the CDR3 is TGTGCCAGCAAACGACTCCTAACTAATGAAAAACTGTTTTTT. Translating it yields CASKRLLTNEKLFF.

The chain employs TRBV7-6 and TRBJ2-1; D is unresolved. Germline lookup yields CDR1 SGHVS and CDR2 FNYEAQ. There are 12 residues in the CDR3. V lost 0 bases and J lost 10, with 7 bases in between. CDR3 coding DNA: TGTGCCAGCAGCTTAGCCCGAGAAGAGCAGTTCTTC. Protein sequence: CASSLAREEQFF.

The J gene is TRBJ2-6, the V gene TRBV18, with a tentative D call TRBD2 (6 bases). The V end was cut by 6 bases, the J end by 7 bases, with 13 bases between. Germline lookup yields CDR1 KGHSH and CDR2 LQKENI. This CDR3 has 14 amino acids. The CDR3 protein is CASSQDYSANVLTF. CDR3 nucleotides: TGTGCCAGCTCCCAGGACTATAGTGCCAACGTCCTGACTTTC.

The table lists this clone with a few counts. The chain links TRBV6-4 to TRBJ2-5; 10 bases agree with TRBD1. Trimming took 3 bases from V and 2 from J; bases not matched to a gene: 6. Germline lookup yields CDR1 MRHNA and CDR2 SNTAGT. CDR3 length: 16 residues. CDR3 DNA: TGTGCCAGCAGTGAGACCCCGGGACAGGGGCAAGAGACCCAGTACTTC. Translation gives CASSETPGQGQETQYF.

CDR3 loop: CASSLSGLYGYTF. CDR3 DNA: TGTGCCAGCAGCTTATCAGGGCTCTATGGCTACACCTTC. This chain joins TRBV5-6 and TRBJ1-2; D might be TRBD1 (5 bases). CDR1 is SGHDT and CDR2 is YYEEEE in the germline V gene. Trimming took 2 bases from V and 4 from J, leaving 9 bases between them. This CDR3 is built from 13 residues.

This clone was picked up a small number of times. This sequence joins TRBV19 and TRBJ2-2; 8 bases match TRBD1. From germline, CDR1 is LNHDA and CDR2 SQIVND (reference sequence). J was trimmed by 2 bases and V by 3 bases; bases with no gene match: 5. The CDR3 sequence is 16 residues long. The CDR3 DNA follows: TGTGCCAGTAGTATCCCGGACAGGGATAACACCGGGGAGCTGTTTTTT. Encoded protein: CASSIPDRDNTGELFF.

The rearrangement uses TRBV4-1 and TRBJ2-7; 8 bases are a match to TRBD1. The germline CDR1 and CDR2 sequences are MGHRA and YSYEKL. The CDR3 has 14 amino acids. Trimming at V came to 1 base and at J to 5 bases, leaving 4 bases not matched to a gene. The DNA of the CDR3 is TGCGCCAGCAGCCAAGGGGACAGGTACAACGAGCAGTACTTC. Its protein is CASSQGDRYNEQYF.